The 7 T cell receptor beta chains below all came from one sample that was sequenced in a study of cytotoxic CD8 clonotypes in ibrutinib-treated CLL. Using immunoSEQ multiplex PCR, the repertoire was profiled, and TCRdb retains in-frame clones only, with some absent. The sample has 24,000 or so clones, over 65% seen once; the top ten hold less than 60%. Sequencing used PBMCs, obtained after 12 months of ibrutinib treatment. All receptors derive from a human donor with chronic lymphocytic leukemia.

This chain links TRBV30 with TRBJ2-2, with 7 bases aligning to TRBD1. From germline, CDR1 is GTSNPN and CDR2 SVGIG (reference sequence). The CDR3 has 16 amino acids. V lost 0 bases, J lost 1 base, and 5 bases stayed unmatched. CDR3 DNA sequence: TGTGCCTGGAGTGTGGAGTCAGGGGGGAACACCGGGGAGCTGTTTTTT. This encodes CAWSVESGGNTGELFF. Complete variable domain (other parts from reference TRBV30 and TRBJ2-2): SQTIHQWPATLVQPVGSPLSLECTVEGTSNPNLYWYRQAAGRGLQLLFYSVGIGQISSEVPQNLSASRPQDRQFILSSKKLLLSDSGFYLCAWSVESGGNTGELFFGEGSRLTVL.

This chain connects TRBV9 to TRBJ2-1; D gene uncertain. CDR1 SGDLS and CDR2 YYNGEE come from the germline V gene. V lost 3 bases to trimming and J lost 0 bases, with 4 bases between them. There are 13 residues in the CDR3. The DNA of the CDR3 is TGTGCCAGCAGCGCCGACTCCTACAATGAGCAGTTCTTC. This translates into CASSADSYNEQFF.

In its sample, this clone was seen once. The V call is TRBV5-4, the J call TRBJ1-2, with 12 positions matching TRBD1. Germline assignment: CDR1 SGHNT and CDR2 YYREEE (reference sequence). Trimming took 0 bases from V and 8 from J; bases not matched to a gene: 8. The CDR3 consists of 16 residues. The CDR3 reads CASSLAAGQGAGGYTF. As DNA, the CDR3 is TGTGCCAGCAGCTTGGCCGCGGGACAGGGGGCTGGAGGCTACACCTTC.

The chain carries TRBV6-5 and TRBJ1-1, with D tentatively TRBD1 (5 bases). The V end was cut by 2 bases, the J end by 10 bases, with 14 bases between. Germline V gene data show CDR1 as MNHEY and CDR2 as SVGAGI. CDR3 length equals 13 residues. Here the CDR3 reads CASSYGQGLVAFF. The CDR3 DNA sequence: TGTGCCAGCAGTTACGGCCAGGGATTGGTAGCTTTCTTT.

This chain links TRBV7-2 with TRBJ1-2; tentative D call: TRBD1 (5 bases). V lost 4 bases to trimming and J lost 0 bases, with 12 bases between them. Germline V gives CDR1 SGHTA, CDR2 FQGNSA. The CDR3 consists of 15 residues. The CDR3 loop is CASSSGANPNYGYTF. The CDR3 nucleotides are TGTGCCAGCAGCTCCGGGGCAAATCCTAACTATGGCTACACCTTC.

The chain links TRBV2 to TRBJ2-3; no clear D. This CDR3 contains 13 residues. The germline gives CDR1 SNHLY, CDR2 FYNNEI. V was pared by 6 bases and J by 2 bases, with 9 bases between. The CDR3 sequence: CASSPPFTDTQYF. The CDR3, as DNA: TGTGCCAGCAGCCCTCCTTTCACAGATACGCAGTATTTT.

The chain has TRBV2 and TRBJ2-7; 8 bases are a match to TRBD1. Germline CDR1 SNHLY, CDR2 FYNNEI. The V gene end was trimmed by 9 bases and the J gene end by 5 bases; junction bases not matched to a gene: 3. The CDR3 is 11 residues long. The chain's CDR3 is CARQGVDEQYF. CDR3 bases: TGTGCCAGACAGGGGGTGGACGAGCAGTACTTC.